Following are 8 T cell receptor beta chains from one sample sequenced in a study of blood T cell repertoires in COVID-19. Sequenced by immunoSEQ multiplex PCR; TCRdb stores in-frame clones only, minus some. The repertoire consists of roughly 250,000 clones, with about 85% occurring once and the leading ten covering 0.87%. The specimen sequenced was peripheral blood. Source of these receptors: a human donor with COVID-19, enrolled during active disease. The donor label of this sample is uncertain.

The genes are TRBV19 and TRBJ1-5; possibly TRBD1 for D (5 bases). V was cut by 8 bases and J by 0 bases, with 14 bases left in between. The CDR3 runs 15 residues. CDR1 and CDR2 from the germline V gene are LNHDA and SQIVND (reference sequence). The chain's CDR3 is CASRPRDYSNQPQHF. CDR3 coding DNA: TGTGCCAGTCGGCCCAGGGACTATAGCAATCAGCCCCAGCATTTT.

The rearrangement uses TRBV28 and TRBJ2-5; D is possibly TRBD2 (5 bases). Germline CDR1 MDHEN, CDR2 SYDVKM. The length of the CDR3 is 18 residues. Trimming removed 3 bases from V and 5 bases from J, with 25 bases in between. The CDR3 loop reads CASSFQSTARAGDETQYF. For the CDR3, the DNA is TGTGCCAGCAGTTTTCAGTCCACGGCTCGGGCGGGTGACGAGACCCAGTACTTC.

The chain couples TRBV7-3 to TRBJ2-7, with D tentatively TRBD2 (7 bases). V was pared by 5 bases and J by 4 bases, with 18 bases between. The length of the CDR3 is 15 residues. Germline V lookup: CDR1 SGHTA, CDR2 FQGTGA. CDR3 in DNA: TGTGCCAGCAGCAAAGGGGGAGGGGTTGGTTACGAGCAGTACTTC. Translation gives CASSKGGGVGYEQYF.

The chain is built from TRBV6-2 or TRBV6-3 and TRBJ2-1; 12 bases map to TRBD2. The CDR3 has 18 amino acids. Unmatched junction bases numbered 10, after V lost 2 bases and J lost 5 bases. The germline V gene has CDR1 MNHEY and CDR2 SVGEGT. This chain's CDR3 is CASSYRLAGATWDNEQFF. CDR3 in DNA: TGTGCCAGCAGTTACCGACTAGCGGGGGCGACCTGGGACAATGAGCAGTTCTTC.

The chain combines TRBV16 with TRBJ2-1; TRBD2 matches 8 bases. The V gene end was trimmed by 5 bases and the J gene end by 6 bases; junction bases not matched to a gene: 9. The germline V gene has CDR1 KGHSY and CDR2 FQNENV. CDR3 size: 15 residues. This chain's CDR3 is CASSGSEREFNEQFF. CDR3 in DNA: TGTGCCAGCAGCGGCTCAGAGCGGGAGTTCAATGAGCAGTTCTTC.

V is TRBV2 and J is TRBJ1-3; D perhaps matches TRBD1 (5 bases). Trimming took 1 base from V and 0 from J, leaving 7 bases between them. CDR1 SNHLY and CDR2 FYNNEI come from the germline V gene. The CDR3 spans 15 residues. CDR3 residues: CASSEGGASGNTIYF. CDR3 in DNA: TGTGCCAGCAGTGAAGGGGGCGCCTCTGGAAACACCATATATTTT.

This chain links TRBV4-3 with TRBJ1-1; the D gene is possibly TRBD1 (5 bases). The germline gives CDR1 LGHNA, CDR2 YSLEER. The CDR3 extends over 16 amino acids. V gave up 0 bases and J gave up 1 base, with 12 bases separating them. In DNA, the CDR3 is TGCGCCAGCAGCCAAGATTTAGGGCAGGGGAACACTGAAGCTTTCTTT. Protein product: CASSQDLGQGNTEAFF.

The chain combines TRBV18 with TRBJ1-2, with 9 positions matching TRBD1. V trimming: 6 bases; J trimming: 0 bases; junction bases outside the gene matches: 5. This CDR3 has 15 residues. Germline loops: CDR1 KGHSH, CDR2 LQKENI. The CDR3 DNA follows: TGTGCCAGCTCCCAAAGACAGGGGGCTAACTATGGCTACACCTTC. It specifies CASSQRQGANYGYTF.